The 16 T cell receptor beta chains below were found in one sample sequenced in a study of blood T cell repertoires in COVID-19. Libraries were prepared by immunoSEQ multiplex PCR; TCRdb keeps only in-frame clonotypes and omits some of them. The table records hundreds of thousands of clones, 75% to 85% of them present only once. The sample taken for sequencing was peripheral blood. Receptor source: a woman aged 45-65 years with acute or convalescent COVID-19.

This clone has just a few counts. The chain recombines TRBV19 with TRBJ1-1; D not resolved. This CDR3 has 13 amino acids. Germline V gene lookup returns CDR1 LNHDA and CDR2 SQIVND (reference sequence). Trimming shortened V by 5 bases and J by 3 bases, and 10 bases separated the two germline ends. CDR3 region: CASSSDTDTEAFF. In DNA form, the CDR3 reads TGTGCCAGTAGTTCCGACACGGACACTGAAGCTTTCTTT.

The CDR3: CASSPSGGPNEQFF. CDR3 nucleotide sequence: TGTGCCAGCAGCCCTTCGGGGGGGCCAAATGAGCAGTTCTTC. The chain combines TRBV28 with TRBJ2-1, with 8 bases lining up with TRBD2. The germline gives CDR1 MDHEN, CDR2 SYDVKM. V lost 6 bases, J lost 7 bases, and 8 bases stayed unmatched. This CDR3 is built from 14 residues.

V usage is TRBV9 and J usage is TRBJ2-2; 8 bases line up with TRBD1. The V and J ends lost 4 bases and 4 bases, in that order; junction bases with no gene match: 9. The germline CDR1 and CDR2 sequences are SGDLS and YYNGEE. The CDR3 is made up of 16 amino acids. CDR3 region: CASSTDRGRGTGELFF. The CDR3 DNA follows: TGTGCCAGCAGCACCGACAGGGGTCGAGGCACCGGGGAGCTGTTTTTT.

This chain connects TRBV5-6 to TRBJ1-3; no definite D call. This CDR3 is built from 15 residues. Germline V lookup: CDR1 SGHDT, CDR2 YYEEEE. V was cut by 1 base and J by 1 base, with 9 bases left in between. CDR3 nucleotides: TGTGCCAGCAGCTTGTGGGCGACATCTGGAAACACCATATATTTT. Translation gives CASSLWATSGNTIYF.

The chain is built from TRBV7-9 and TRBJ2-1; D perhaps matches TRBD2 (5 bases). Germline CDR1 SEHNR, CDR2 FQNEAQ (reference sequence). Deletions cut 1 base from V and 4 bases from J, with 14 bases between. The CDR3 contains 16 residues. The CDR3: CASSLVGRRTYNEQFF. CDR3 DNA sequence: TGTGCCAGCAGCTTAGTCGGCAGGAGGACTTACAATGAGCAGTTCTTC.

The chain employs TRBV10-1 and TRBJ2-3, with D possibly matching TRBD2 (7 bases). The germline CDR1 and CDR2 sequences are WNHNN and SYGVQD (reference sequence). V lost 8 bases and J lost 1, with 16 bases in between. The CDR3 is made up of 15 amino acids. CDR3 loop: CASPSGGGGTDTQYF. DNA of the CDR3: TGCGCCAGCCCCTCGGGGGGCGGAGGCACAGATACGCAGTATTTT.

The genes are TRBV3-1 (or the pseudogene TRBV3-2) and TRBJ2-5; tentatively, D is TRBD1 (5 bases). V lost 0 bases to trimming and J lost 0 bases, with 8 bases between them. The CDR3 runs 15 residues. The V gene's germline CDR1 is LGHDT and CDR2 YNNKEL (reference sequence). In nucleotides, the CDR3 is TGTGCCAGCAGCCAAGAACACAGGTACCAAGAGACCCAGTACTTC. Protein: CASSQEHRYQETQYF.

The chain joins TRBV4-3 to TRBJ1-6, with TRBD1 matching over 8 bases. Germline assignment: CDR1 LGHNA and CDR2 YSLEER. V lost 3 bases and J lost 7; bases outside the gene matches: 5. This CDR3 has 15 residues. The CDR3, as DNA: TGCGCCAGCAGCCAGGGACAGGAAATAAATTCACCCCTCCACTTT. The encoded protein is CASSQGQEINSPLHF.

The V and J genes are TRBV7-8 and TRBJ2-1, with 8 bases aligning to TRBD1. The germline V gene encodes CDR1 SGHVS and CDR2 FQNEAQ. After removal of 1 base from V and 8 bases from J, the junction contained 4 bases not matched to a gene. The CDR3 runs to 14 residues. The CDR3 spells CASSLGTGWHEQFF. In nucleotides, the CDR3 is TGTGCCAGCAGCTTAGGGACAGGGTGGCATGAGCAGTTCTTC.

J is TRBJ2-1 and V is TRBV24-1; 7 nucleotides line up with TRBD2. The CDR3 is 16 residues long. V lost 8 bases to trimming and J lost 3 bases; unmatched junction nucleotides: 12. Germline CDR1 reads KGHDR; CDR2 reads SFDVKD. CDR3 in DNA: TGTGCCACCATGGGATTGGGGCGGGAGCACTACAATGAGCAGTTCTTC. This codes for CATMGLGREHYNEQFF.

The V call is TRBV10-2, the J call TRBJ2-1; unclear D gene. CDR3 length: 14 amino acids. The germline V gene encodes CDR1 WSHSY and CDR2 SAAADI. Trimming removed 8 bases at V and 4 bases at J, with 15 bases between. The DNA for the CDR3 is TGCGCCAGCCAGAATGGAGATGTATACAATGAGCAGTTCTTC. Encoded protein: CASQNGDVYNEQFF.

The V and J genes are TRBV10-3 and TRBJ2-5, with D perhaps TRBD2 (6 bases). Trimming removed 0 bases at V and 5 bases at J, with 16 bases between. From germline, CDR1 is ENHRY and CDR2 SYGVKD. The CDR3 covers 16 residues. CDR3 coding DNA: TGTGCCATCAGTGAGTCGACCGGGAGTACGGGGGAGACCCAGTACTTC. Amino acids: CAISESTGSTGETQYF.

In its sample, this clone was seen a few times. V gene TRBV3-1 (or the pseudogene TRBV3-2) combines with J gene TRBJ1-1; tentatively, D is TRBD1 (5 bases). The V end lost 4 bases, the J end lost 9 bases, and 15 bases lay between the germline ends. Looked up from germline, CDR1 is LGHDT and CDR2 is YNNKEL (reference sequence). The CDR3 runs 13 residues. CDR3: CASSPGGMGKAFF. The CDR3 DNA reads as TGTGCCAGCAGCCCCGGGGGGATGGGGAAAGCTTTCTTT.

The sample holds one count of this clone. The genes are TRBV30 and TRBJ2-3; D gene unclear. Germline-derived CDR1 and CDR2 are GTSNPN and SVGIG (reference sequence). V was shortened by 0 bases and J by 6 bases, with 13 bases between the two germline ends. This CDR3 has 14 residues. In nucleotides, the CDR3 is TGTGCCTGGAGTGTAAAGCTTGGGCTGGATACGCAGTATTTT. The encoded protein is CAWSVKLGLDTQYF.

CDR3 DNA sequence: TGTGCCAGCAGTTTTCAAATCCCGGGACTAGGATCCGAGCAGTACTTC. Amino acid sequence: CASSFQIPGLGSEQYF. This rearrangement joins TRBV27 to TRBJ2-7; 8 bases are a match to TRBD2. This CDR3 region has 16 residues. V shed 3 bases, J shed 6 bases, and the junction held 13 bases outside the gene matches. Germline loops: CDR1 MNHEY, CDR2 SMNVEV (reference sequence).

The CDR3 DNA is TGTGCCAGCAGCTTAGGGCTAGCTTCCTACAATGAGCAGTTCTTC. Translation: CASSLGLASYNEQFF. The V and J genes are TRBV7-2 and TRBJ2-1; weak D call: TRBD2 (5 bases). CDR1 and CDR2 (germline): SGHTA, FQGNSA. This CDR3 comprises 15 residues. V lost 1 base and J lost 1, with 8 bases in between.